This note documents a single TCR beta chain sequence. The antigen is unknown. The data originate from a study of T cell clusters in autoimmune cytopenias. General study findings and limits: Physiological T cell clusters of healthy donors were apparently absent in primary autoimmune cytopenia patients. TRB repertoire shifts in secondary cytopenia and chronic lymphocytic leukemia mostly reflected lymphoma, not autoimmunity.

Some 38,000 genome equivalents of blood DNA were amplified for TRB. TRB was amplified by touch-down multiplex PCR, primer pools A and B combined. TCRdb reprocessed the multiplex PCR reads, with one entry per CDR3 protein and no DNA. The sample includes some 15,000 distinct CDR3 sequences. This same sample was also taken into another study, of T cell repertoires in aging, cancer and after chemotherapy. From that paper: Donors were grouped into six age bands spanning 30 or younger through 70 or older. In cancer patients, declining TCR diversity with age involved lost richness and lost evenness.

Sequenced: peripheral blood. This TCR was sampled from a human donor in good health.

CDR3 sequence reads: CASIAVGQGDYGYTF. V is TRBV28 and J is TRBJ1-2; TCRdb picks TRBD1, but there is no DNA to check that call. The CDR3 is 15 amino acids. Per germline, CDR1 MDHEN and CDR2 SYDVKM.